Below are 8 T cell receptor beta chains sequenced from a single sample in a study of regulatory T cells in long-lasting Graves disease (dated by TCRdb to the early 2020s). The time point label here, explained by the study, means: persistent/refractory GD, antithyroid drugs over 5 years with positive TRAb. RNA was extracted from PBMCs in TRIzol for both TCR sequencing and RNA sequencing. Libraries were constructed by multiplex PCR. The data were produced on an Illumina HiSeq 4000. CDR3 regions were amplified by Arm-PCR with iRepertoire HTBI primers to construct TCR beta libraries. TCRdb itself trimmed the public reads at Q25 with fastp, ran MiXCR and retained productive beta chains. Every entry covers one CDR3 protein and lists the most common genes and DNA from its rows. The sample table contains 300,000 to 350,000 distinct CDR3 sequences; only one count was recorded for roughly 21% of them. The ten largest make up over 25% of the sample.

The sequences come from peripheral blood mononuclear cells (PBMCs), collected when the disease was refractory, from a patient treated with antithyroid drugs. These receptors came from a female donor with Graves disease.

This clonotype was found many times. One end of the junction varies from germline; a read error may be responsible. The V and J genes are TRBV5-1 and TRBJ1-1; no clear D. The CDR3 covers 14 residues. Germline V gene sequence: CDR1 SGHRS, CDR2 YFSETQ. In DNA form, the CDR3 reads TGTGCCAGCAGCTTAGCCGGGGTGGGGACTGAAGCTTTCTTT. Translated: CASSLAGVGTEAFF.

This clonotype was seen more than once but under ten times. The rearrangement links TRBV7-2 to TRBJ2-1, with D possibly matching TRBD1 (5 bases). V was cut by 5 bases and J by 2 bases, with 16 bases left in between. This CDR3 contains 16 residues. Germline V gene sequence: CDR1 SGHTA, CDR2 FQGNSA. CDR3 amino acids: CASSPRVPGPYNEQFF. The CDR3 coding sequence is TGTGCCAGCAGCCCCAGGGTTCCTGGACCCTACAATGAGCAGTTCTTC.

This clonotype was detected ten times or more. Sequence at one end of the junction differs from germline and may be a read error. V gene TRBV7-7 combines with J gene TRBJ2-5, with D possibly being TRBD2 (5 bases). The CDR3 contains 13 residues. Germline lookup yields CDR1 SSHAT and CDR2 FNYEAQ (reference sequence). The CDR3 sequence: CASSTAAGETQYF. CDR3 nucleotides: TGTGCTAGCAGCACAGCTGCGGGCGAGACCCAGTACTTC.

This clonotype was observed at least ten times. The V call is TRBV30, the J call TRBJ1-1; D is unresolved. Trimming removed 1 base at V and 9 bases at J, with 6 bases between. This CDR3 region has 10 residues. Germline CDR1 and CDR2: GTSNPN and SVGIG (reference sequence). The CDR3 DNA reads TGTGCCTGGAGTGATACCAAAGCTTTCTTT. Translating it yields CAWSDTKAFF.

The chain carries TRBV25-1 and TRBJ2-7, with TRBD2 as a possible D gene (6 bases). Germline V gene lookup returns CDR1 MGHDK and CDR2 SYGVNS. Deletions cut 5 bases from V and 7 bases from J, with 24 bases between. The CDR3 extends over 16 amino acids. Here the CDR3 reads CASSWGAAGTPGEQYF. CDR3 DNA: TGTGCCAGCAGTTGGGGCGCGGCGGGAACCCCGGGGGAGCAGTACTTC.

This clonotype has a count of ten or more. The chain recombines TRBV12-3 or TRBV12-4 with TRBJ1-6; tentative D call: TRBD1 (6 bases). Trimming stripped 7 bases from V and 13 bases from J, with 23 bases between. This CDR3 spans 15 amino acids. The CDR3 spells CASNAPTKGVYPLHF. The CDR3 bases are TGTGCCAGCAACGCCCCCACCAAGGGGGTTTATCCCCTCCACTTT.

The chain is built from TRBV7-8 and TRBJ1-2, with 7 bases aligning to TRBD1. The CDR3 has 16 amino acids. Germline V lookup: CDR1 SGHVS, CDR2 FQNEAQ. The V segment lost 5 bases and the J segment 3 bases; nucleotides outside the gene matches: 12. The CDR3 nucleotides read TGTGCCAGCAGCCCGGATTGGGACAGACGTCACTATGGCTACACCTTC. Its translation is CASSPDWDRRHYGYTF.

Regarding this clonotype: This could be a read error, since a much larger clone is one nucleotide away. This rearrangement joins TRBV6-2 or TRBV6-3 to TRBJ1-5; 9 nucleotides match TRBD1. With V trimmed by 2 bases and J by 5 bases, 1 base remained unmatched. Germline V lookup: CDR1 MNHEY, CDR2 SVGEGT. The length of the CDR3 is 14 residues. CDR3 residues: CASSYTGGYQPQHF. The CDR3 DNA reads TGTGCCAGCAGTTACACAGGGGGCTATCAGCCCCAGCATTTT.